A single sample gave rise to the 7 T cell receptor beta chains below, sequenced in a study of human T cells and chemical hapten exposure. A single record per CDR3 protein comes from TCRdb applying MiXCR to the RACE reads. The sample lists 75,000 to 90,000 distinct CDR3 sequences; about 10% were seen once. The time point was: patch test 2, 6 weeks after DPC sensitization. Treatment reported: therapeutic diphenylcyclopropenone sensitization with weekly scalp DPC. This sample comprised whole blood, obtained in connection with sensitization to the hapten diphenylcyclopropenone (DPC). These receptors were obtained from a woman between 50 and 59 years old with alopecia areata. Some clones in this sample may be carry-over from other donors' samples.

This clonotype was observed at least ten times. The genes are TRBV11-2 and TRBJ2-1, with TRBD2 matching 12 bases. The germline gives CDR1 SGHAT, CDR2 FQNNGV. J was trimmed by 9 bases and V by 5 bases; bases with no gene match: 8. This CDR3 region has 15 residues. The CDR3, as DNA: TGTGCCAGCAGCCCTGTGACTAGCGGGAGCACTGAGCAGTTCTTC. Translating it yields CASSPVTSGSTEQFF.

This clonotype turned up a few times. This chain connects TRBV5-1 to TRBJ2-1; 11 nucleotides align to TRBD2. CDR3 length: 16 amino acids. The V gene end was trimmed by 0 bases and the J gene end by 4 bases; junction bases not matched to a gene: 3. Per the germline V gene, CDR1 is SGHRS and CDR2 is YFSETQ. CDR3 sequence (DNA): TGCGCCAGCAGCTTGGTTTGGACTAGCGGGTACAATGAGCAGTTCTTC. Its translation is CASSLVWTSGYNEQFF.

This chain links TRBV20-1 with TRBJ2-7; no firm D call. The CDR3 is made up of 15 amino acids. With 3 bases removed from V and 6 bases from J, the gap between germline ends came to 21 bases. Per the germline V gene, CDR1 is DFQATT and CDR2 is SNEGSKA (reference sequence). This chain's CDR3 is CSASSATWVGGEQYF. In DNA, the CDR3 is TGCAGTGCTAGTTCCGCGACGTGGGTGGGTGGCGAGCAGTACTTC.

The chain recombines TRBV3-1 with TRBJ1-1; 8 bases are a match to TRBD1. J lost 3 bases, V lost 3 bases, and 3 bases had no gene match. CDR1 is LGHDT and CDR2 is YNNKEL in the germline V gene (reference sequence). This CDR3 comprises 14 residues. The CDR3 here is CASSQADRDTEAFF. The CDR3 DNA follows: TGTGCCAGCAGCCAGGCGGACAGGGACACTGAAGCTTTCTTT.

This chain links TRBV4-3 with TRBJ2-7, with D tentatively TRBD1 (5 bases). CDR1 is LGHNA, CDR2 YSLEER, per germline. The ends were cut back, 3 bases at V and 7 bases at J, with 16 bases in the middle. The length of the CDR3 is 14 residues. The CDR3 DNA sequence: TGCGCCAGCAGCCAGGTTCAGGGAATGGGGGAGCAGTACTTC. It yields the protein CASSQVQGMGEQYF.

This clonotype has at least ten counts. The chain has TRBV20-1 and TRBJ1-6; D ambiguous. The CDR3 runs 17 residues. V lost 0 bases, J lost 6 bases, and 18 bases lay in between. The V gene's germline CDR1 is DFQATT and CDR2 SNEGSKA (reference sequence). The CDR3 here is CSARDGAGEPINSPLHF. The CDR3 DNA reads TGCAGTGCTAGAGATGGTGCGGGAGAACCTATTAATTCACCCCTCCACTTT.

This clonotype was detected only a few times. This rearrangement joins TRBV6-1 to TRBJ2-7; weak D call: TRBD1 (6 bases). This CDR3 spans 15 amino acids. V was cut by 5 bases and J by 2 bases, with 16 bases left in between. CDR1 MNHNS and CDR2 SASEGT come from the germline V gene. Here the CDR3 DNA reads TGTGCCAGCAGTATCTCCGGGACACCGACCTACGAGCAGTACTTC. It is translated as CASSISGTPTYEQYF.